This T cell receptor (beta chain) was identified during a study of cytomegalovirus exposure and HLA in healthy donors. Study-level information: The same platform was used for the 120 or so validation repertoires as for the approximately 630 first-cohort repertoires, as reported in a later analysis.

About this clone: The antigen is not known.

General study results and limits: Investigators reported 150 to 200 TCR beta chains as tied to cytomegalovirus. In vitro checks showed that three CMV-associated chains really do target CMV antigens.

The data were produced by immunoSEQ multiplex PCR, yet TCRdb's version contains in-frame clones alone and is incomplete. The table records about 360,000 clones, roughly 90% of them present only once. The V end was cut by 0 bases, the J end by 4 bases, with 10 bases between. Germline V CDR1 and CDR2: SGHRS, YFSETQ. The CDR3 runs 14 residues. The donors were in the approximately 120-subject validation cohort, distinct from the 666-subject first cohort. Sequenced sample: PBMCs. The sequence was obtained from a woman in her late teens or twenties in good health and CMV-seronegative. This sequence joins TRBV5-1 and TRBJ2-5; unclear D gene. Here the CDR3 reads CASSLDSSRETQYF. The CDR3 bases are TGCGCCAGCAGCTTGGACAGCTCCAGAGAGACCCAGTACTTC.